The 9 T cell receptor beta chains listed next were all sequenced from one sample in a study of blood T cell repertoires in COVID-19. Measured with immunoSEQ multiplex PCR; TCRdb has only the in-frame clones, and not every one. The sample carries tens of thousands of clones, 91% recorded once. The sample taken for sequencing was peripheral blood. Every receptor here comes from a woman aged 50 to 60 in a cohort sampled during active COVID-19.

The V and J genes are TRBV28 and TRBJ2-7; the D is unclear. V was pared by 7 bases and J by 2 bases, with 9 bases between. This CDR3 is 12 amino acids long. Germline lookup yields CDR1 MDHEN and CDR2 SYDVKM. The CDR3 nucleotides are TGTGCCAGCACTCCGGGTCCCTACGAGCAGTACTTC. Amino acids: CASTPGPYEQYF.

This chain connects TRBV5-1 to TRBJ2-1; 9 bases are shared with TRBD1. V gave up 4 bases and J gave up 8 bases; unmatched junction bases: 4. The CDR3 is made up of 13 amino acids. Germline values: CDR1 SGHRS, CDR2 YFSETQ. In nucleotides, the CDR3 is TGCGCCAGCAGCATTAGACAGGGGGATGAGCAGTTCTTC. This encodes CASSIRQGDEQFF.

The chain joins TRBV7-9 to TRBJ2-1; TRBD2 matches 11 bases. CDR1 and CDR2 from the germline V gene are SEHNR and FQNEAQ (reference sequence). With V trimmed by 5 bases and J by 7 bases, 10 bases remained unmatched. This CDR3 is built from 16 residues. CDR3 in DNA: TGTGCCAGCAGCACCCCTAGCGGGAGGCCTGGGAATGAGCAGTTCTTC. It is translated as CASSTPSGRPGNEQFF.

This clone was seen more than once but under ten times. This chain joins TRBV11-2 and TRBJ2-7, with D possibly TRBD2 on 5 matching bases. Trimming removed 5 bases from V and 0 bases from J, with 11 bases in between. Germline-derived CDR1 and CDR2 are SGHAT and FQNNGV. CDR3 length equals 14 residues. The CDR3 DNA reads TGTGCCAGCAGCAGGAGGAGGAGCTCCTACGAGCAGTACTTC. This codes for CASSRRRSSYEQYF.

The table lists this clone with a count of one. The chain is built from TRBV5-1 and TRBJ2-1; 11 bases line up with TRBD2. Germline values: CDR1 SGHRS, CDR2 YFSETQ. The CDR3 has 17 amino acids. The J segment lost 5 bases and the V segment lost 1 base, leaving 8 bases of the junction unmatched. The CDR3 loop reads CASSLLSGLAGHNEQFF. CDR3 bases: TGCGCCAGCAGCTTGCTATCAGGACTAGCGGGCCACAATGAGCAGTTCTTC.

This clone was detected only once. The chain combines TRBV5-4 with TRBJ2-7; 11 nucleotides align to TRBD2. The J call is uncertain, as TRBJ2-1 better fits the DNA end. The V gene's germline CDR1 is SGHNT and CDR2 YYREEE (reference sequence). The CDR3 is 15 amino acids. The CDR3 region is CASNTGTSGNNEQFF. The CDR3 DNA reads TGTGCCAGCAACACCGGGACTAGCGGAAACAATGAGCAGTTCTTC.

The chain links TRBV4-1 to TRBJ1-1; TRBD1 is a possible D gene (6 bases). Germline CDR1 MGHRA, CDR2 YSYEKL. V was pared by 1 base and J by 2 bases, with 17 bases between. The CDR3 covers 17 residues. As DNA, the CDR3 is TGCGCCAGCAGCCAAGGTAGGGCAGGGGCGAGCAACACTGAAGCTTTCTTT. This codes for CASSQGRAGASNTEAFF.

The rearrangement joins TRBV3-1 (or the pseudogene TRBV3-2) to TRBJ1-1; TRBD1 agrees at 7 bases. The CDR3 sequence is 12 residues long. Trimming took 4 bases from V and 5 from J; bases not matched to a gene: 1. Germline V gives CDR1 LGHDT, CDR2 YNNKEL (reference sequence). In DNA form, the CDR3 reads TGTGCCAGCAGCCCGGACAGGACTGAAGCTTTCTTT. The encoded protein is CASSPDRTEAFF.

V gene TRBV7-9 combines with J gene TRBJ2-2; 9 bases fit TRBD2. V trimming: 0 bases; J trimming: 5 bases; junction bases outside the gene matches: 10. Looked up from germline, CDR1 is SEHNR and CDR2 is FQNEAQ (reference sequence). The length of the CDR3 is 18 residues. The CDR3 sequence: CASSLAGRGRAQTGELFF. The CDR3, as DNA: TGTGCCAGCAGCTTAGCGGGGCGCGGGAGGGCCCAAACCGGGGAGCTGTTTTTT.